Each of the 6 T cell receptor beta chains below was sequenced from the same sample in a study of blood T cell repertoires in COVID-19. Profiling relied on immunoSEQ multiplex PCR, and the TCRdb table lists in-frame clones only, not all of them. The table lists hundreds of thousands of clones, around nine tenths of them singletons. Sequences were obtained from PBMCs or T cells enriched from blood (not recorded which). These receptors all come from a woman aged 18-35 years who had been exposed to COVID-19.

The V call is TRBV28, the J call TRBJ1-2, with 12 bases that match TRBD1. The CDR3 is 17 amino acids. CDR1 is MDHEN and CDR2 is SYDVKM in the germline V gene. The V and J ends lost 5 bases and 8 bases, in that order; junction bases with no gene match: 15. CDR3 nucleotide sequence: TGTGCCAGCAGTCAACTCCACCGGGACAGGGGGCCCCTGGGCTACACCTTC. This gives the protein CASSQLHRDRGPLGYTF.

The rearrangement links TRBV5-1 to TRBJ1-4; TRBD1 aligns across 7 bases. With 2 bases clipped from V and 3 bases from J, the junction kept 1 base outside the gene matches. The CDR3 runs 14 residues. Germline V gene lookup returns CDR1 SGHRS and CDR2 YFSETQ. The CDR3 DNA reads TGCGCCAGCAGCTTCAGGGGGGCTAATGAAAAACTGTTTTTT. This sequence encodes CASSFRGANEKLFF.

CDR3 loop: CSVVGTSMTEKLFF. The CDR3 coding sequence is TGCAGCGTTGTGGGGACAAGTATGACCGAAAAACTGTTTTTT. The chain links TRBV29-1 to TRBJ1-4, with a possible D match to TRBD1 (6 bases). With 4 bases removed from V and 8 bases from J, the gap between germline ends came to 17 bases. CDR3 length: 14 residues. CDR1 and CDR2 (germline): SQVTM, ANQGSEA.

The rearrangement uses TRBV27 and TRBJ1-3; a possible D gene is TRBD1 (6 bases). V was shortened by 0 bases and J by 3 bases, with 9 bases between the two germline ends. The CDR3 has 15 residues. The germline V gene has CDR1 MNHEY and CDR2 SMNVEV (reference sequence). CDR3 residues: CASSLSNRDGNTIYF. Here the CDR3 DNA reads TGTGCCAGCAGTTTATCCAACAGGGATGGAAACACCATATATTTT.

CDR3 sequence: CASSPAGLGNQPQHF. The CDR3 DNA follows: TGCGCCAGCAGCCCGGCGGGGTTAGGAAATCAGCCCCAGCATTTT. This chain connects TRBV4-1 to TRBJ1-5; D is undetermined. V was shortened by 4 bases and J by 4 bases, with 14 bases between the two germline ends. The CDR3 has 15 residues. CDR1 and CDR2 (germline): MGHRA, YSYEKL.

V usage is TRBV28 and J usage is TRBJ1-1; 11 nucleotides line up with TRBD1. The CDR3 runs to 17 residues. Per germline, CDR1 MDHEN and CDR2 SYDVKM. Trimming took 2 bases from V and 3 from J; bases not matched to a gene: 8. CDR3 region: CASSLQPGTGGDTEAFF. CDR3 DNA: TGTGCCAGCAGTTTACAGCCCGGGACAGGGGGGGACACTGAAGCTTTCTTT.